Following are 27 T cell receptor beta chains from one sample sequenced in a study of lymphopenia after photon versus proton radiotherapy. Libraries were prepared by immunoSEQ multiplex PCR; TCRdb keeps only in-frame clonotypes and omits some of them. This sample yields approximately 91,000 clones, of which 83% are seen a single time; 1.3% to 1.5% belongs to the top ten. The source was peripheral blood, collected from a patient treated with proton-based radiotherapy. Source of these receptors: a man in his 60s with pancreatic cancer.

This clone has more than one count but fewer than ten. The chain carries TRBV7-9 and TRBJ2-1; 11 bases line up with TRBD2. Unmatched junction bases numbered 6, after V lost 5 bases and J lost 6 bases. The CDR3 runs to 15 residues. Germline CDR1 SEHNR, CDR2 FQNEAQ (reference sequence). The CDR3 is CASSPLGLAGNEQFF. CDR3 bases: TGTGCCAGCAGCCCCCTTGGACTAGCGGGCAATGAGCAGTTCTTC.

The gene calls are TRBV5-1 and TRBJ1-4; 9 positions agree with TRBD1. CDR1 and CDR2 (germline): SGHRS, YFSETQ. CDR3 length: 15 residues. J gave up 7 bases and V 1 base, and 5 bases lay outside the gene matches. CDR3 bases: TGCGCCAGCAGCTTGAGGACAGGGGAGGTTGAAAAACTGTTTTTT. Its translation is CASSLRTGEVEKLFF.

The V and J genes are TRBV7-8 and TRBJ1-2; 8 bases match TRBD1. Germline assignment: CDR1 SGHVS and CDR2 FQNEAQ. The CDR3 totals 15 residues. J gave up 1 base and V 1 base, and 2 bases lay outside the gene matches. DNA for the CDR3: TGTGCCAGCAGCTTAGGGGACAGGAGTAACTATGGCTACACCTTC. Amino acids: CASSLGDRSNYGYTF.

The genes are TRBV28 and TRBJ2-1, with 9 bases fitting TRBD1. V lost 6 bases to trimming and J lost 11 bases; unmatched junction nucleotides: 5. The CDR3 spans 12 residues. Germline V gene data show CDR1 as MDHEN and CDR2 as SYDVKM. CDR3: CASSLGQGKQFF. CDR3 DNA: TGTGCCAGCAGCCTCGGACAGGGGAAGCAGTTCTTC.

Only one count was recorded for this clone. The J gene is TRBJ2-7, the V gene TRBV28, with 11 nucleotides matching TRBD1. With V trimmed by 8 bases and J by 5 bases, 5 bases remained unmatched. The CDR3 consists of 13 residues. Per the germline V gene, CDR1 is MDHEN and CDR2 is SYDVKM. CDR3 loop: CASRRTGGNEQYF. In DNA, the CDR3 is TGTGCCAGCCGCAGGACAGGGGGCAACGAGCAGTACTTC. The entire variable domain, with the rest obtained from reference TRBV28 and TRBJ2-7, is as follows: DVKVTQSSRYLVKRTGEKVFLECVQDMDHENMFWYRQDPGLGLRLIYFSYDVKMKEKGDIPEGYSVSREKKERFSLILESASTNQTSMYLCASRRTGGNEQYFGPGTRLTVT.

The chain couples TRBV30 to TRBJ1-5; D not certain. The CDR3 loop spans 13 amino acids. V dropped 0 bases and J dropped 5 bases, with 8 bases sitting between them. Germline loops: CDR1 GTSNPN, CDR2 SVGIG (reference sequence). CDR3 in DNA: TGTGCCTGGAGTGTAGACGGAGATCAGCCCCAGCATTTT. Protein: CAWSVDGDQPQHF.

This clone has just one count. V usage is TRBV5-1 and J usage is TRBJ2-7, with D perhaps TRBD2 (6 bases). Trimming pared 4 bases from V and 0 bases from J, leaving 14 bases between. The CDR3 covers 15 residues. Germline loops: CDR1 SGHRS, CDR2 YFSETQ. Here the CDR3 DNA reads TGCGCCAGCAGCCCGGGGGACTGGATCTCCTACGAGCAGTACTTC. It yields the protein CASSPGDWISYEQYF.

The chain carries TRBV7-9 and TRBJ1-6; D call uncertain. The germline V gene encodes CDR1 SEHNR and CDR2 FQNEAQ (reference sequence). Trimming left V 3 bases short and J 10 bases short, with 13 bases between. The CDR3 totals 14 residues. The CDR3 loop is CASSLAGFRSPLHF. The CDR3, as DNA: TGTGCCAGCAGCTTGGCGGGCTTTCGCTCACCCCTCCACTTT.

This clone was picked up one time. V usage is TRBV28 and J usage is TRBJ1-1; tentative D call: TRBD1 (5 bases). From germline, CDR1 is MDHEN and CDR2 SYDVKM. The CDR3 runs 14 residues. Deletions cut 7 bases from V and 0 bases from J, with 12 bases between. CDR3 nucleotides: TGTGCCAGCACCCCCGGGGGGGTGAACACTGAAGCTTTCTTT. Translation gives CASTPGGVNTEAFF.

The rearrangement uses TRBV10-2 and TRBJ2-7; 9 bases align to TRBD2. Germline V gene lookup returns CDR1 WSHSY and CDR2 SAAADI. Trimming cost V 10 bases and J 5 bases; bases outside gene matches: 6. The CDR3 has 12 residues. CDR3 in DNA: TGCGCCACCGGACTAGCGCCAAACGAGCAGTACTTC. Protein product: CATGLAPNEQYF.

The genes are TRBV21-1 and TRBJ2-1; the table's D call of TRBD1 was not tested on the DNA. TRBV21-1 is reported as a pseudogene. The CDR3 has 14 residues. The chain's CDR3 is CANDRGRERDEQFF. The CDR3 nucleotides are TGTGCCAACGACAGGGGGCGGGAAAGGGATGAGCAGTTCTTC.

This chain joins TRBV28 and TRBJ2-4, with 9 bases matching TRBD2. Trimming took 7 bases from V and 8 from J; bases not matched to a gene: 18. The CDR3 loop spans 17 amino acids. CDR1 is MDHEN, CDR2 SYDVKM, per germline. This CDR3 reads CASKTNQQTSGWDIQYF. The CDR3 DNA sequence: TGTGCCAGCAAAACTAACCAACAGACTAGCGGCTGGGACATTCAGTACTTC.

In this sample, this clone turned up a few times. Here the CDR3 DNA reads TGTGCCACCAGCAGGGACCGGACAGGGAGGAAAGAGACCCAGTACTTC. It translates to CATSRDRTGRKETQYF. The gene calls are TRBV15 and TRBJ2-5, with TRBD1 matching over 8 bases. The CDR3 totals 16 residues. From germline, CDR1 is LNHNV and CDR2 YYDKDF (reference sequence). The trim removed 3 bases at V and 3 bases at J, leaving 9 bases unmatched.

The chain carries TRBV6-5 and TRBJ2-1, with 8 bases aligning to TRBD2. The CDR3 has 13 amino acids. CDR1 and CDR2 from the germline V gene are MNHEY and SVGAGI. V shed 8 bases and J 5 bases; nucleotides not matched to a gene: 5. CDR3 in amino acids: CASAAGGHNEQFF. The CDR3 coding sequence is TGTGCCAGCGCCGCGGGGGGCCACAATGAGCAGTTCTTC.

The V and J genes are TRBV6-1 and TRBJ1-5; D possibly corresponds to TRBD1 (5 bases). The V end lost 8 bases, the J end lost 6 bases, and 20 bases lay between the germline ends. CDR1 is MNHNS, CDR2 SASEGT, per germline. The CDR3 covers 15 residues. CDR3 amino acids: CASSPSWQGTQPQHF. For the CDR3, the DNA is TGTGCCAGCTCTCCCTCATGGCAGGGTACTCAGCCCCAGCATTTT.

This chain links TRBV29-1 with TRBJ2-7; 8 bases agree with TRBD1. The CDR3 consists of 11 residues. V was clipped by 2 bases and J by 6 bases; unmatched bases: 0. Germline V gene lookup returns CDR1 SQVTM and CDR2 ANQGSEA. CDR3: CSVETGGEQYF. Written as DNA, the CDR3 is TGCAGCGTTGAAACAGGGGGCGAGCAGTACTTC.

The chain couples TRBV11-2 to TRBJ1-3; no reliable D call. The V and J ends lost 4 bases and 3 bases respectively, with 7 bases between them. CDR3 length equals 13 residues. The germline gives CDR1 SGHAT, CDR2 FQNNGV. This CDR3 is CASSSIVGNTIYF. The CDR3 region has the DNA TGTGCCAGCAGCTCAATCGTTGGAAACACCATATATTTT.

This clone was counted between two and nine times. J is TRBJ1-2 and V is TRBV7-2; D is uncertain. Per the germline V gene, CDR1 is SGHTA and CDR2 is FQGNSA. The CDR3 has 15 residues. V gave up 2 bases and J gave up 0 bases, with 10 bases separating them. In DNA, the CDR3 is TGTGCCAGCAGCTTAAGCTGGAAGGCTAACTATGGCTACACCTTC. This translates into CASSLSWKANYGYTF.

The CDR3 loop is CASSHTGTGMVANEKLFF. CDR3 nucleotide sequence: TGCGCCAGCAGCCACACCGGGACAGGGATGGTGGCTAATGAAAAACTGTTTTTT. The rearrangement uses TRBV4-1 and TRBJ1-4, with 9 bases identical to TRBD1. The junction had 11 bases not matched to a gene; V was cut back by 3 bases and J by 3 bases. Per the germline V gene, CDR1 is MGHRA and CDR2 is YSYEKL. CDR3 length equals 18 residues.

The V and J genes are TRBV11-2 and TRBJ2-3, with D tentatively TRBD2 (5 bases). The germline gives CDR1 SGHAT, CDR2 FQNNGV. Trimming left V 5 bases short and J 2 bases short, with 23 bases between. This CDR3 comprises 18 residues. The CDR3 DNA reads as TGTGCCAGCAGCCCTGGTACCGGGGTGGGGATTTTCACAGATACGCAGTATTTT. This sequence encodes CASSPGTGVGIFTDTQYF.

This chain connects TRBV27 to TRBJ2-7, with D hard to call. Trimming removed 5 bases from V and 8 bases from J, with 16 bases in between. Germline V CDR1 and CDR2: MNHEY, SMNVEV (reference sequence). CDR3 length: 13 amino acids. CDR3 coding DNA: TGTGCCAGCAGTCCAACGATCCCCCCCCAGCAGTACTTC. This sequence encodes CASSPTIPPQQYF.

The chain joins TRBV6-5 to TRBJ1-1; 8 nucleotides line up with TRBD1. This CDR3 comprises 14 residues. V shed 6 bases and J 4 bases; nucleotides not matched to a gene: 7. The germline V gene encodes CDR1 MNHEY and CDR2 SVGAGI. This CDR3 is CASRTGVVATEAFF. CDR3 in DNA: TGTGCCAGCAGGACAGGGGTCGTGGCCACTGAAGCTTTCTTT.

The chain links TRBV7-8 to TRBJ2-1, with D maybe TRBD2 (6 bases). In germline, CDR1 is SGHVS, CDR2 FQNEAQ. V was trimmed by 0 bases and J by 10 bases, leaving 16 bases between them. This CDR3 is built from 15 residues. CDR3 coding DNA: TGTGCCAGCAGCTTAGCTGGGACGGGAGTTAGGGAGCAGTTCTTC. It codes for CASSLAGTGVREQFF.

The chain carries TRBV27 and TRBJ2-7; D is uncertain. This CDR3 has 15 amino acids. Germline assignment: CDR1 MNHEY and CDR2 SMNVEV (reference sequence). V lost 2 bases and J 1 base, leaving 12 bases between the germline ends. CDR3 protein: CASSLKRGPSYEQYF. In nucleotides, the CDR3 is TGTGCCAGCAGTTTAAAGAGAGGACCTTCCTACGAGCAGTACTTC.

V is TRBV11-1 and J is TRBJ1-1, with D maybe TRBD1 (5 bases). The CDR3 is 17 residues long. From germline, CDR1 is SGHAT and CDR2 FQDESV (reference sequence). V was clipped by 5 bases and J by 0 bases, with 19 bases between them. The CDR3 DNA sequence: TGTGCCAGCAGCCAGCGGGATGGGGGTACCATGAACACTGAAGCTTTCTTT. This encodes CASSQRDGGTMNTEAFF.

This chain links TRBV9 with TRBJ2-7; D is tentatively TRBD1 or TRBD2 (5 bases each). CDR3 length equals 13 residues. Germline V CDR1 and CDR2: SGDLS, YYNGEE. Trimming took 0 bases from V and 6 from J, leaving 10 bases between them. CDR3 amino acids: CASSVVPGGEQYF. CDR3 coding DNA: TGTGCCAGCAGCGTAGTCCCTGGGGGCGAGCAGTACTTC.

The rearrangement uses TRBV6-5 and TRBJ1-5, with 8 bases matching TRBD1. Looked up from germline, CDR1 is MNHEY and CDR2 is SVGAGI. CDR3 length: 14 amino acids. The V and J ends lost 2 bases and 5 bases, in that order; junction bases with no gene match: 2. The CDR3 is CASSYHRGDQPQHF. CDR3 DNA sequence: TGTGCCAGCAGTTACCACAGGGGGGATCAGCCCCAGCATTTT.